The 27 T cell receptor beta chains in this list originate from one sample, sequenced in a study of shared clonotypes between healthy human individuals. The protocol was immunoSEQ multiplex PCR, while the TCRdb copy is restricted to in-frame clones and leaves out a portion. In the table there are about 2.4 million clones, 93% of which are singletons. Sequenced sample: naive CD4+ T cells from PBMCs. Subset: CD45RA+ positively selected. The receptors shown here come from a man aged 18 to 30 in good health. Some clones in this sample may be carry-over from other donors' samples.

This clone came up once. The V and J genes are TRBV28 and TRBJ1-1; unclear D gene. The V gene lost 2 bases and the J gene lost 0 bases, with 7 bases spanning the gap. There are 14 residues in the CDR3. Germline V gene lookup returns CDR1 MDHEN and CDR2 SYDVKM. CDR3 loop: CASSLAQMNTEAFF. The CDR3 nucleotides read TGTGCCAGCAGTTTAGCACAAATGAACACTGAAGCTTTCTTT.

This rearrangement joins TRBV5-1 to TRBJ2-5, with 12 bases aligning to TRBD1. Germline-derived CDR1 and CDR2 are SGHRS and YFSETQ. With V trimmed by 4 bases and J by 5 bases, 9 bases remained unmatched. The CDR3 length is 16 residues. The CDR3 reads CASSPYPGQGAETQYF. The CDR3 DNA follows: TGCGCCAGCAGCCCCTACCCGGGACAGGGGGCGGAGACCCAGTACTTC. The full variable domain, its missing parts supplied by reference TRBV5-1 and TRBJ2-5, is KAGVTQTPRYLIKTRGQQVTLSCSPISGHRSVSWYQQTPGQGLQFLFEYFSETQRNKGNFPGRFSGRQFSNSRSEMNVSTLELGDSALYLCASSPYPGQGAETQYFGPGTRLLVL.

The rearrangement links TRBV28 to TRBJ1-1; no clear D gene. V lost 5 bases and J lost 12, with 13 bases in between. Looked up from germline, CDR1 is MDHEN and CDR2 is SYDVKM. There are 11 residues in the CDR3. The CDR3 region is CASSVLVTTFF. CDR3 nucleotide sequence: TGTGCCAGCAGTGTGCTAGTAACGACTTTCTTT.

The gene calls are TRBV15 and TRBJ2-5; 11 bases are shared with TRBD2. Trimming at V came to 1 base and at J to 12 bases, leaving 10 bases not matched to a gene. CDR3 length: 15 residues. Germline loops: CDR1 LNHNV, CDR2 YYDKDF (reference sequence). The chain's CDR3 is CATSRVLLAGGPKYF. The CDR3 nucleotides are TGTGCCACCAGCAGAGTATTGTTAGCGGGAGGGCCCAAGTACTTC.

The rearrangement links TRBV6-1 to TRBJ1-2; 7 nucleotides agree with TRBD1. After removal of 0 bases from V and 4 bases from J, the junction contained 2 bases not matched to a gene. The CDR3 runs to 14 residues. From germline, CDR1 is MNHNS and CDR2 SASEGT. CDR3 nucleotides: TGTGCCAGCAGTGAAGCCAGGGGGATCTATGGCTACACCTTC. Translation gives CASSEARGIYGYTF.

This clone was observed once. V and J are TRBV2 and TRBJ2-3; 8 bases match TRBD2. This CDR3 has 14 amino acids. Trimming cost V 7 bases and J 3 bases; bases outside gene matches: 6. The germline gives CDR1 SNHLY, CDR2 FYNNEI. CDR3 bases: TGTGCCAGCAAGAGCGGGAGAGGGACAGATACGCAGTATTTT. This sequence encodes CASKSGRGTDTQYF. Using reference TRBV2 and TRBJ2-3 for the parts outside the CDR3, the full variable domain is EPEVTQTPSHQVTQMGQEVILRCVPISNHLYFYWYRQILGQKVEFLVSFYNNEISEKSEIFDDQFSVERPDGSNFTLKIRSTKLEDSAMYFCASKSGRGTDTQYFGPGTRLTVL.

V usage is TRBV5-6 and J usage is TRBJ2-3; no clear D gene. CDR3 size: 15 residues. Germline-derived CDR1 and CDR2 are SGHDT and YYEEEE. Trimming stripped 4 bases from V and 2 bases from J, with 14 bases between. CDR3 residues: CASSPSLRLTDTQYF. The CDR3 coding sequence is TGTGCCAGCAGCCCCTCCTTGCGCCTCACAGATACGCAGTATTTT.

The V gene is TRBV28, the J gene TRBJ2-5, with TRBD2 matching over 13 bases. This CDR3 contains 19 residues. V lost 3 bases and J lost 3; bases outside the gene matches: 13. Germline lookup yields CDR1 MDHEN and CDR2 SYDVKM. The CDR3 spells CASSFPRTSGSRGKETQYF. CDR3 nucleotide sequence: TGTGCCAGCAGTTTCCCCCGGACTAGCGGGAGTAGGGGAAAAGAGACCCAGTACTTC.

V and J are TRBV7-8 and TRBJ2-1, with 8 bases fitting TRBD2. Germline V lookup: CDR1 SGHVS, CDR2 FQNEAQ. The V and J ends lost 1 base and 12 bases, in that order; junction bases with no gene match: 11. The CDR3 consists of 15 residues. The CDR3 bases are TGTGCCAGCAGCTTAGAGCGGGAGAGAGGTCGGTGGCAGTTCTTC. It encodes CASSLERERGRWQFF.

The rearrangement links TRBV5-1 to TRBJ2-3, with D possibly called TRBD1 or TRBD2 (5 bases each). Trimming cost V 4 bases and J 3 bases, with 24 bases left between them. The CDR3 runs to 18 residues. Germline CDR1 is SGHRS and CDR2 is YFSETQ. The CDR3 region is CASSARVARVQATDTQYF. The CDR3 nucleotides are TGCGCCAGCAGCGCCAGGGTAGCGCGAGTGCAGGCAACAGATACGCAGTATTTT.

The table lists this clone with a count of one. Within the sample, other DNA sequences also encode this same CDR3. The rearrangement uses TRBV15 and TRBJ1-2; D perhaps matches TRBD1 (6 bases). The V end lost 3 bases, the J end lost 2 bases, and 7 bases lay between the germline ends. The CDR3 is made up of 13 amino acids. The germline V gene has CDR1 LNHNV and CDR2 YYDKDF (reference sequence). As DNA, the CDR3 is TGTGCCACCAGCAGGCAGGGGAACTATGGCTACACCTTC. Its protein is CATSRQGNYGYTF.

The sample holds a few counts of this clone. J is TRBJ1-1 and V is TRBV15; no firm D call. Trimming took 2 bases from V and 1 from J, leaving 8 bases between them. This CDR3 is 14 amino acids long. Per germline, CDR1 LNHNV and CDR2 YYDKDF (reference sequence). The CDR3 region has the DNA TGTGCCACCAGCAGAAACAGCAGGAACACTGAAGCTTTCTTT. Protein sequence: CATSRNSRNTEAFF.

The genes are TRBV10-3 and TRBJ2-3; tentative D call: TRBD2 (6 bases). The germline V and J ends were trimmed by 0 bases and 6 bases, with 10 bases remaining between them. In germline, CDR1 is ENHRY, CDR2 SYGVKD. CDR3 length: 14 amino acids. The CDR3 nucleotides read TGTGCCATCAGTGAGTCGACGGCGGGGGATACGCAGTATTTT. Residues: CAISESTAGDTQYF.

The rearrangement uses TRBV28 and TRBJ2-7; D might be TRBD2 (6 bases). The CDR3 is 16 amino acids. CDR1 and CDR2 from the germline V gene are MDHEN and SYDVKM. V lost 6 bases and J 0 bases, leaving 18 bases between the germline ends. The CDR3 region has the DNA TGTGCCAGCAGCGCTTCGAGGGTAGCGGACTCCTACGAGCAGTACTTC. Translated, it gives CASSASRVADSYEQYF.

This clone was seen just once. The rearrangement uses TRBV7-8 and TRBJ1-1, with unresolved D. The germline V gene has CDR1 SGHVS and CDR2 FQNEAQ. The CDR3 spans 12 residues. The germline V and J ends were trimmed by 5 bases and 5 bases, with 9 bases remaining between them. Here the CDR3 DNA reads TGTGCCAGCAGCCGTCGAGGGACTGAAGCTTTCTTT. Amino acids: CASSRRGTEAFF.

J is TRBJ1-2 and V is TRBV12-5; D not resolved. Germline V gives CDR1 LGHNT, CDR2 FRNRAP. The CDR3 length is 15 residues. Deletions cut 6 bases from V and 1 base from J, with 15 bases between. The DNA for the CDR3 is TGTGCTAGTGGCCCTTTGTTTGAAAGTAACTATGGCTACACCTTC. The encoded protein is CASGPLFESNYGYTF.

The chain's CDR3 is CASSGRITIGTDTQYF. The CDR3 bases are TGTGCCAGCAGCGGTCGGATTACAATCGGGACAGATACGCAGTATTTT. This chain links TRBV4-2 with TRBJ2-3; no clear D gene. Germline-derived CDR1 and CDR2 are LGHNA and YNFKEQ. The CDR3 totals 16 residues. V lost 5 bases, J lost 3 bases, and 18 bases lay in between.

This clone was counted a single time. The V call is TRBV27, the J call TRBJ2-3; 7 positions match TRBD2. With V trimmed by 6 bases and J by 3 bases, 9 bases remained unmatched. In germline, CDR1 is MNHEY, CDR2 SMNVEV (reference sequence). This CDR3 is built from 15 residues. This CDR3 reads CASRRYRGVTDTQYF. The DNA of the CDR3 is TGTGCCAGCAGACGCTACCGGGGGGTAACAGATACGCAGTATTTT.

This rearrangement joins TRBV7-3 to TRBJ2-7; 11 bases match TRBD2. The V segment lost 6 bases and the J segment 0 bases; nucleotides outside the gene matches: 4. The CDR3 consists of 15 residues. Germline CDR1 reads SGHTA; CDR2 reads FQGTGA. The CDR3 bases are TGTGCCAGCAGTCTAGCGGGAGGCTTCTCCTACGAGCAGTACTTC. Translating it yields CASSLAGGFSYEQYF.

The V gene is TRBV7-2, the J gene TRBJ2-1, with 14 bases fitting TRBD2. There are 18 residues in the CDR3. J gave up 8 bases and V 3 bases, and 12 bases lay outside the gene matches. CDR1 and CDR2 (germline): SGHTA, FQGNSA. The CDR3 DNA reads TGTGCCAGCAGCTTGGTAGGACTAGCGGGAGGTATTCTCTATGAGCAGTTCTTC. Protein: CASSLVGLAGGILYEQFF.

V is TRBV4-1 and J is TRBJ2-5; D unresolved. CDR1 and CDR2 from the germline V gene are MGHRA and YSYEKL. The V end was cut by 2 bases, the J end by 1 base, with 8 bases between. This CDR3 spans 14 amino acids. The CDR3 sequence is CASSQLQVQETQYF. The CDR3 coding sequence is TGCGCCAGCAGCCAATTGCAGGTCCAAGAGACCCAGTACTTC.

The chain recombines TRBV19 with TRBJ1-5, with D possibly matching TRBD1 (5 bases). Per the germline V gene, CDR1 is LNHDA and CDR2 is SQIVND (reference sequence). Trimming removed 4 bases at V and 4 bases at J, with 8 bases between. The CDR3 has 13 amino acids. DNA for the CDR3: TGTGCCAGTAGTAGCAGGGCTAATCAGCCCCAGCATTTT. This sequence encodes CASSSRANQPQHF.

This sequence joins TRBV28 and TRBJ2-1, with D possibly matching TRBD2 (5 bases). Trimming shortened V by 2 bases and J by 5 bases, and 13 bases separated the two germline ends. Germline V gives CDR1 MDHEN, CDR2 SYDVKM. This CDR3 has 15 residues. The CDR3 coding sequence is TGTGCCAGCAGTTTACTTCCCGGGATGCACAATGAGCAGTTCTTC. It yields the protein CASSLLPGMHNEQFF.

This clone is a singleton in its sample. This rearrangement joins TRBV19 to TRBJ1-1; possible D gene TRBD1, 5 bases. The CDR3 is 16 amino acids. The germline V gene encodes CDR1 LNHDA and CDR2 SQIVND (reference sequence). Trimming took off 9 bases at V and 5 bases at J, with 25 bases between the two ends. CDR3 nucleotide sequence: TGTGCCAGCCGATGGGGGACTGCGGCCGTCGGGACTGAAGCTTTCTTT. Protein: CASRWGTAAVGTEAFF.

This clone was detected only once. V and J are TRBV28 and TRBJ1-1; 7 positions agree with TRBD1. Trimming at V came to 6 bases and at J to 0 bases, leaving 7 bases not matched to a gene. The CDR3 runs to 15 residues. Germline-derived CDR1 and CDR2 are MDHEN and SYDVKM. The CDR3 DNA follows: TGTGCCAGCAGCCCACAGGGGCGCCTGAACACTGAAGCTTTCTTT. As protein: CASSPQGRLNTEAFF. The complete variable domain, with remaining parts taken from reference TRBV28 and TRBJ1-1, reads DVKVTQSSRYLVKRTGEKVFLECVQDMDHENMFWYRQDPGLGLRLIYFSYDVKMKEKGDIPEGYSVSREKKERFSLILESASTNQTSMYLCASSPQGRLNTEAFFGQGTRLTVV.

This sequence joins TRBV5-4 and TRBJ2-5; 11 nucleotides line up with TRBD2. Germline loops: CDR1 SGHNT, CDR2 YYREEE (reference sequence). This CDR3 contains 16 residues. V shed 2 bases and J 1 base; nucleotides not matched to a gene: 4. Here the CDR3 DNA reads TGTGCCAGCAGCTTCCGACTAGCGGGGCCCCAAGAGACCCAGTACTTC. It is translated as CASSFRLAGPQETQYF.

The chain recombines TRBV10-1 with TRBJ2-1; 8 nucleotides align to TRBD1. V trimming: 0 bases; J trimming: 7 bases; junction bases outside the gene matches: 5. Looked up from germline, CDR1 is WNHNN and CDR2 is SYGVQD (reference sequence). The CDR3 has 15 amino acids. CDR3 sequence: CASSESRGQGNEQFF. CDR3 bases: TGCGCCAGCAGTGAGTCGCGCGGACAGGGTAATGAGCAGTTCTTC.